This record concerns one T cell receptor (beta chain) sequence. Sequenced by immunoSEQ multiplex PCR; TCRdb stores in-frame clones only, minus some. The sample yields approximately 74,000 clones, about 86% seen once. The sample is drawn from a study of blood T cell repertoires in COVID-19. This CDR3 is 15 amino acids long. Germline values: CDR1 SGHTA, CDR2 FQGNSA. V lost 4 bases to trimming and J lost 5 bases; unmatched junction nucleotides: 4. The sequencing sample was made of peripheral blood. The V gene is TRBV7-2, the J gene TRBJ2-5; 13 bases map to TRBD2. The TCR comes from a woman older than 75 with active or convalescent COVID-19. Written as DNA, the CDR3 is TGTGCCAGCAGCTCAAGGACTAGCGGGAGTGAGACCCAGTACTTC. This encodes CASSSRTSGSETQYF. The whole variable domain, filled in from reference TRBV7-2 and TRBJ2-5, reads GAGVSQSPSNKVTEKGKDVELRCDPISGHTALYWYRQSLGQGLEFLIYFQGNSAPDKSGLPSDRFSAERTGGSVSTLTIQRTQQEDSAVYLCASSSRTSGSETQYFGPGTRLLVL.